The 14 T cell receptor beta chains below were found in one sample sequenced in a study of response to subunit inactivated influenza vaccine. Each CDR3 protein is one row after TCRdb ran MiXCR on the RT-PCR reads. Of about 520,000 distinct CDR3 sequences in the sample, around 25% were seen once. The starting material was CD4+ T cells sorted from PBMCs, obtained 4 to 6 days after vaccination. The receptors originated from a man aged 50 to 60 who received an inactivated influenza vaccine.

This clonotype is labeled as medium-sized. The CDR3 reads CSASRGNYGYTF. The CDR3, as DNA: TGCAGTGCTAGTCGTGGGAACTATGGCTACACCTTC. The chain employs TRBV20-1 and TRBJ1-2, with unresolved D. The CDR3 contains 12 residues. The germline CDR1 and CDR2 sequences are DFQATT and SNEGSKA (reference sequence). The V end lost 3 bases, the J end lost 2 bases, and 7 bases lay between the germline ends.

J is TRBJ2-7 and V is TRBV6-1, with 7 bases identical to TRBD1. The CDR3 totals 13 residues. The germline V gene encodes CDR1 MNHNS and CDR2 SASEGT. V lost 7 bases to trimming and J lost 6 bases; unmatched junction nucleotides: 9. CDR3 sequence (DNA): TGTGCCAGCATTGGACAGGCCGTCAGCGAGCAGTACTTC. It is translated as CASIGQAVSEQYF.

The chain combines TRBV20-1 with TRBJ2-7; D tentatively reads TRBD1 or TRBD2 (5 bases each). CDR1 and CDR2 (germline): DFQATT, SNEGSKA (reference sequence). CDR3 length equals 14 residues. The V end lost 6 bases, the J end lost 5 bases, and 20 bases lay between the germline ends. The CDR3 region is CSAERRGTLNEQYF. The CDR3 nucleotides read TGCAGTGCCGAACGGCGAGGGACCCTGAACGAGCAGTACTTC.

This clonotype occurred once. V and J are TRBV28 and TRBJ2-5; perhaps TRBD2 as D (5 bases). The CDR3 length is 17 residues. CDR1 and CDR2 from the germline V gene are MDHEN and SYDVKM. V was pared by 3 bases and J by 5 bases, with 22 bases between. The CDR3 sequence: CASSFQLFTGLMETQYF. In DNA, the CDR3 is TGTGCCAGCAGTTTTCAATTATTCACCGGACTTATGGAGACCCAGTACTTC. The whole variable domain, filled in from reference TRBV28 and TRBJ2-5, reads DVKVTQSSRYLVKRTGEKVFLECVQDMDHENMFWYRQDPGLGLRLIYFSYDVKMKEKGDIPEGYSVSREKKERFSLILESASTNQTSMYLCASSFQLFTGLMETQYFGPGTRLLVL.

The CDR3: CASSLTGPGWNTGELFF. In DNA form, the CDR3 reads TGTGCCAGCAGCTTAACGGGGCCGGGGTGGAACACCGGGGAGCTGTTTTTT. This chain links TRBV7-3 with TRBJ2-2; the D call may be TRBD1 or TRBD2 (5 bases each). CDR1 is SGHTA, CDR2 FQGTGA, per germline. This CDR3 comprises 17 residues. Trimming shortened V by 0 bases and J by 1 base, and 12 bases separated the two germline ends.

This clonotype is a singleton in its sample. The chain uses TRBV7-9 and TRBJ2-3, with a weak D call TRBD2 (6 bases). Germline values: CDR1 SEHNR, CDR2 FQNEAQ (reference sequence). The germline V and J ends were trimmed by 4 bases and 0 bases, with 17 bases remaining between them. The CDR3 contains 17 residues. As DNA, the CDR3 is TGTGCCAGCAGCTCTGGGGGGACGCTGACTAGCACAGATACGCAGTATTTT. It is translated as CASSSGGTLTSTDTQYF.

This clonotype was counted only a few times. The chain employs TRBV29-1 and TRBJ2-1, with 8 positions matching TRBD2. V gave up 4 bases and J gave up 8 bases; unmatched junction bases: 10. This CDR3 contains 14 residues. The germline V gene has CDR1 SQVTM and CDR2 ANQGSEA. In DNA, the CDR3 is TGCAGCGTTGCGCACGGGACTAGGAACTATGAGCAGTTCTTC. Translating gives CSVAHGTRNYEQFF.

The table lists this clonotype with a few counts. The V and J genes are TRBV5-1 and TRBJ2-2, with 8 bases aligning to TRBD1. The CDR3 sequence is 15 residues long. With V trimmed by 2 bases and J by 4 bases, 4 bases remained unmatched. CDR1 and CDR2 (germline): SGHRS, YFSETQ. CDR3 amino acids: CASSLETGVTGELFF. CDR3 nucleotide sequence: TGCGCCAGCAGCTTAGAGACAGGGGTCACCGGGGAGCTGTTTTTT.

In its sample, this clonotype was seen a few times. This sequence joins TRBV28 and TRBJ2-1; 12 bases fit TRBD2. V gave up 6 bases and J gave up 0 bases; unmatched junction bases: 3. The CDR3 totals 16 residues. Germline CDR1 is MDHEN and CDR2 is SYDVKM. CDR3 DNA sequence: TGTGCCAGCAGGTCACTAGCGGGAGGCTCCTACAATGAGCAGTTCTTC. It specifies CASRSLAGGSYNEQFF.

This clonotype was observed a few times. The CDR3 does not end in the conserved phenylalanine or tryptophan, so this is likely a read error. The CDR3 region is CSAPRDRIYEQFS. Written as DNA, the CDR3 is TGCAGTGCGCCCCGGGACAGGATATATGAGCAGTTCTCC. V usage is TRBV20-1 and J usage is TRBJ2-1; 8 bases map to TRBD1. Looked up from germline, CDR1 is DFQATT and CDR2 is SNEGSKA (reference sequence). V lost 6 bases and J lost 8; bases outside the gene matches: 9. This CDR3 is built from 13 residues.

The CDR3 is CASSQWISYEQYF. CDR3 bases: TGTGCCAGCAGTCAATGGATTTCCTACGAGCAGTACTTC. The chain combines TRBV4-2 with TRBJ2-7; D gene unclear. The V end was cut by 6 bases, the J end by 1 base, with 10 bases between. In germline, CDR1 is LGHNA, CDR2 YNFKEQ. This CDR3 spans 13 amino acids.

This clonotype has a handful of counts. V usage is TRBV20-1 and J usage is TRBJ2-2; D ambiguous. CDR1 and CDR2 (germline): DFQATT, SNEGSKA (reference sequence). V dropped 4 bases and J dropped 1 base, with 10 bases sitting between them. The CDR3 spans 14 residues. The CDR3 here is CSATTSGNTGELFF. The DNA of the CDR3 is TGCAGTGCTACCACCTCAGGGAACACCGGGGAGCTGTTTTTT.

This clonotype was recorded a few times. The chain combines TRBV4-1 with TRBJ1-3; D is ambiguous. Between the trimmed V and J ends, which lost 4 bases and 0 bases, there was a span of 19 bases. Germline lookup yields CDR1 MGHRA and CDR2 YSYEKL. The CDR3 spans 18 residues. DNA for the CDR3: TGCGCCAGCAGCCCCTCCCACCTTCTTCGGCTCTCTGGAAACACCATATATTTT. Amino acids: CASSPSHLLRLSGNTIYF.

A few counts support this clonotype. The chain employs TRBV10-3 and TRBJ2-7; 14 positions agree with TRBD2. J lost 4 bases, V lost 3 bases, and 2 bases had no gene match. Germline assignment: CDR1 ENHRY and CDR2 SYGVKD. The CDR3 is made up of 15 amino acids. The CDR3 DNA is TGTGCCATCAGTGACGGGACTAGCGGGAGTTACGAGCAGTACTTC. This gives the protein CAISDGTSGSYEQYF.